The T cell receptor beta chain described here comes from a study of shared clonotypes between healthy human individuals. Broader study findings: The sole specimen, blood, was sampled, and tissue repertoires likely differ. Since donors were few, the genetic and exposure-history diversity represented was limited.

Nashville, Tennessee was home to all donors, each a Caucasian adult. The table came from immunoSEQ multiplex PCR; TCRdb's copy has only in-frame clones and leaves some out. The repertoire holds 400,000 to 600,000 clones, with 60% to 80% as singletons. As concerns this clone: Its antigen is as yet unknown.

This CDR3 contains 15 residues. The clonotype originates from a woman aged 40 to 55 in good health. Some clones in this sample may be carry-over from other donors' samples. The sample comprised PBMCs. The chain combines TRBV21-1 with TRBJ2-7; TRBD2, the table's D call, was not compared with the DNA. TRBV21-1 is a listed pseudogene. CDR3 sequence: CASSKSREAPYEQYF. The CDR3 DNA reads as TGTGCCAGCAGCAAAAGTCGGGAGGCCCCCTACGAGCAGTACTTC.